Listed below are T cell receptor beta chains from one sample, sequenced in a study of human T cells and chemical hapten exposure. TCRdb re-called the RACE reads with MiXCR, one entry per CDR3 protein. The sample has 84,000 or so distinct CDR3 sequences; 8.5% are singletons. This material consisted of whole blood, taken in connection with sensitization to the hapten diphenylcyclopropenone (DPC). Receptors were obtained from a man aged 35-49 years with alopecia areata. Some clones in this sample may be carry-over from other donors' samples. Both conserved end residues are part of each CDR3. The D gene is left open where the match is weak. Size is omitted from some rows. Given values are once, few, many or a class for expanded clones.

CDR3 length: 15
D gene: TRBD2
V gene: TRBV6-1
J gene: TRBJ2-1
clone size: -
CDR3 protein: CASSEGTSGSNEQFF
CDR3 DNA: TGTGCCAGCAGTGAAGGGACTAGCGGGAGCAATGAGCAGTTCTTC

CDR3 length: 13
D gene: -
V gene: TRBV25-1
J gene: TRBJ2-7
clone size: -
CDR3 protein: CAPKEGFVYEQYF
CDR3 DNA: TGTGCCCCCAAGGAGGGATTCGTCTACGAGCAGTACTTC

CDR3 length: 16
D gene: TRBD2
V gene: TRBV29-1
J gene: TRBJ2-2
clone size: many
CDR3 protein: CSVGGDRLAVSGELFF
CDR3 DNA: TGCAGCGTTGGGGGAGACCGCCTAGCGGTTAGCGGGGAGCTGTTTTTT

CDR3 length: 14
D gene: TRBD1
V gene: TRBV28
J gene: TRBJ1-5
clone size: -
CDR3 protein: CASSDGTGNQPQHF
CDR3 DNA: TGTGCCAGCAGTGACGGGACAGGGAATCAGCCCCAGCATTTT

CDR3 length: 14
D gene: -
V gene: TRBV11-2
J gene: TRBJ1-2
clone size: -
CDR3 protein: CASSLGADQHGYTF
CDR3 DNA: TGTGCCAGCAGCTTAGGCGCGGACCAACATGGCTACACCTTC

CDR3 length: 16
D gene: -
V gene: TRBV6-2/TRBV6-3
J gene: TRBJ1-2
clone size: many
CDR3 protein: CASSLPDGRKHYGYTF
CDR3 DNA: TGTGCCAGCAGTCTCCCCGACGGACGGAAACACTATGGCTACACCTTC

CDR3 length: 14
D gene: TRBD1
V gene: TRBV29-1
J gene: TRBJ2-3
clone size: many
CDR3 protein: CSVEGTGGTDTQYF
CDR3 DNA: TGCAGCGTTGAGGGGACAGGGGGCACAGATACGCAGTATTTT

CDR3 length: 17
D gene: TRBD1
V gene: TRBV6-5
J gene: TRBJ1-2
clone size: many
CDR3 protein: CASSRGQGGVISYGYTF
CDR3 DNA: TGTGCCAGCAGTCGGGGACAGGGAGGCGTTATTAGCTATGGCTACACCTTC

CDR3 length: 14
D gene: -
V gene: TRBV12-3/TRBV12-4
J gene: TRBJ2-2
clone size: few
CDR3 protein: CASSLRREAGELFF
CDR3 DNA: TGTGCCAGCAGTTTACGACGGGAAGCCGGGGAGCTGTTTTTT

CDR3 length: 15
D gene: -
V gene: TRBV6-5
J gene: TRBJ1-2
clone size: many
CDR3 protein: CASSTRAGAGYGYTF
CDR3 DNA: TGTGCCAGCAGTACCAGAGCGGGGGCAGGCTATGGCTACACCTTC

CDR3 length: 15
D gene: -
V gene: TRBV4-3
J gene: TRBJ2-7
clone size: few
CDR3 protein: CASSQGLGDYYEQYF
CDR3 DNA: TGCGCCAGCAGCCAAGGACTGGGCGACTACTACGAGCAGTACTTC

CDR3 length: 14
D gene: -
V gene: TRBV7-8
J gene: TRBJ1-1
clone size: -
CDR3 protein: CASRLSEANTEAFF
CDR3 DNA: TGTGCCAGCAGGTTAAGTGAGGCGAACACTGAAGCTTTCTTT

CDR3 length: 14
D gene: TRBD2
V gene: TRBV7-2
J gene: TRBJ2-3
clone size: -
CDR3 protein: CASSPYSGRVTQYF
CDR3 DNA: TGTGCCAGCAGCCCCTACAGCGGGAGGGTTACGCAGTATTTT

CDR3 length: 14
D gene: TRBD2
V gene: TRBV6-2/TRBV6-3
J gene: TRBJ2-3
clone size: many
CDR3 protein: CASSYSGTSKTQYF
CDR3 DNA: TGTGCCAGCAGTTACTCAGGGACTAGCAAGACGCAGTATTTT

CDR3 length: 14
D gene: -
V gene: TRBV7-2
J gene: TRBJ1-2
clone size: few
CDR3 protein: CASSFSQPSYGYTF
CDR3 DNA: TGTGCCAGCAGCTTCTCACAGCCTAGCTATGGCTACACCTTC

CDR3 length: 15
D gene: -
V gene: TRBV5-1
J gene: TRBJ1-5
clone size: many
CDR3 protein: CASSLAGSSNQPQHF
CDR3 DNA: TGCGCCAGCAGCTTGGCAGGTTCTAGCAATCAGCCCCAGCATTTT

CDR3 length: 15
D gene: TRBD1
V gene: TRBV20-1
J gene: TRBJ1-4
clone size: many
CDR3 protein: CSARMTGGLNEKLFF
CDR3 DNA: TGCAGTGCTCGGATGACAGGGGGTCTCAATGAAAAACTGTTTTTT

CDR3 length: 15
D gene: -
V gene: TRBV14
J gene: TRBJ1-3
clone size: -
CDR3 protein: CASSQNPQSGNTIYF
CDR3 DNA: TGTGCCAGCAGCCAAAATCCCCAATCCGGAAACACCATATATTTT

CDR3 length: 15
D gene: TRBD1
V gene: TRBV4-3
J gene: TRBJ1-2
clone size: many
CDR3 protein: CASSQGQGSNYGYTF
CDR3 DNA: TGCGCCAGCAGCCAAGGACAGGGGTCGAACTATGGCTACACCTTC

CDR3 length: 14
D gene: -
V gene: TRBV3-1
J gene: TRBJ2-7
clone size: many
CDR3 protein: CASSQSAATYEQYF
CDR3 DNA: TGTGCCAGCAGCCAATCGGCGGCGACCTACGAGCAGTACTTC

CDR3 length: 17
D gene: -
V gene: TRBV7-3
J gene: TRBJ2-1
clone size: many
CDR3 protein: CASSPNPPEFRYNEQFF
CDR3 DNA: TGTGCCAGCAGCCCGAACCCCCCGGAGTTCAGATACAATGAGCAGTTCTTC

CDR3 length: 16
D gene: -
V gene: TRBV20-1
J gene: TRBJ2-3
clone size: many
CDR3 protein: CSATPPLLVSTDTQYF
CDR3 DNA: TGCAGTGCTACCCCCCCGTTGTTGGTTAGCACAGATACGCAGTATTTT

CDR3 length: 15
D gene: TRBD2
V gene: TRBV4-2
J gene: TRBJ2-3
clone size: few
CDR3 protein: CASSRLREAPDTQYF
CDR3 DNA: TGTGCCAGCAGCCGATTGCGGGAGGCCCCAGATACGCAGTATTTT

CDR3 length: 13
D gene: -
V gene: TRBV6-1
J gene: TRBJ1-1
clone size: few
CDR3 protein: CASSDVGRTEAFF
CDR3 DNA: TGTGCCAGCAGTGACGTGGGACGGACTGAAGCTTTCTTT

CDR3 length: 15
D gene: TRBD2
V gene: TRBV6-2/TRBV6-3
J gene: TRBJ2-1
clone size: once
CDR3 protein: CASSPGLAGSTEQFF
CDR3 DNA: TGTGCCAGCAGCCCGGGACTAGCGGGATCCACTGAGCAGTTCTTC

CDR3 length: 13
D gene: -
V gene: TRBV5-1
J gene: TRBJ1-1
clone size: -
CDR3 protein: CASSLEGHTEAFF
CDR3 DNA: TGCGCCAGCAGCTTGGAGGGGCACACTGAAGCTTTCTTT

CDR3 length: 16
D gene: TRBD1
V gene: TRBV4-1
J gene: TRBJ1-6
clone size: many
CDR3 protein: CASSPQGANLNSPLHF
CDR3 DNA: TGCGCCAGCAGCCCACAGGGGGCGAATCTAAATTCACCCCTCCACTTT

CDR3 length: 13
D gene: -
V gene: TRBV12-3/TRBV12-4
J gene: TRBJ2-7
clone size: many
CDR3 protein: CASSSTGAYEQYF
CDR3 DNA: TGTGCCAGCAGTTCCACAGGTGCCTACGAGCAGTACTTC

CDR3 length: 15
D gene: TRBD2
V gene: TRBV7-2
J gene: TRBJ2-1
clone size: many
CDR3 protein: CASSLRLAGDNEQFF
CDR3 DNA: TGTGCCAGCAGCTTACGCCTAGCGGGTGACAATGAGCAGTTCTTC

CDR3 length: 14
D gene: -
V gene: TRBV15
J gene: TRBJ1-6
clone size: many
CDR3 protein: CATSRQSLNSPLHF
CDR3 DNA: TGTGCCACCAGCAGGCAGAGCCTAAATTCACCCCTCCACTTT

CDR3 length: 13
D gene: -
V gene: TRBV6-2/TRBV6-3
J gene: TRBJ1-1
clone size: many
CDR3 protein: CASTDGANTEAFF
CDR3 DNA: TGTGCCAGCACGGACGGGGCGAACACTGAAGCTTTCTTT

CDR3 length: 15
D gene: -
V gene: TRBV28
J gene: TRBJ1-5
clone size: many
CDR3 protein: CASSLSEGVRQPQHF
CDR3 DNA: TGTGCCAGCAGTTTATCCGAGGGGGTCCGGCAGCCCCAGCATTTT

CDR3 length: 14
D gene: -
V gene: TRBV9
J gene: TRBJ2-3
clone size: -
CDR3 protein: CASSVDAGTDTQYF
CDR3 DNA: TGTGCCAGCAGCGTAGACGCGGGCACAGATACGCAGTATTTT

CDR3 length: 14
D gene: TRBD1
V gene: TRBV20-1
J gene: TRBJ2-1
clone size: -
CDR3 protein: CSAVDRVSINEQFF
CDR3 DNA: TGCAGTGCTGTGGACAGGGTTTCGATAAATGAGCAGTTCTTC

CDR3 length: 11
D gene: -
V gene: TRBV7-2
J gene: TRBJ2-5
clone size: -
CDR3 protein: CASSFSETKYF
CDR3 DNA: TGTGCCAGCAGCTTCAGTGAGACCAAGTACTTC

CDR3 length: 15
D gene: -
V gene: TRBV24-1
J gene: TRBJ2-5
clone size: -
CDR3 protein: CATSDSRRIQETQYF
CDR3 DNA: TGTGCCACCAGTGATTCTCGCCGGATCCAAGAGACCCAGTACTTC

CDR3 length: 16
D gene: -
V gene: TRBV27
J gene: TRBJ2-1
clone size: -
CDR3 protein: CASSSLGSPSDNEQFF
CDR3 DNA: TGTGCCAGCAGTTCCTTGGGGTCCCCAAGCGACAATGAGCAGTTCTTC

CDR3 length: 14
D gene: -
V gene: TRBV14
J gene: TRBJ2-1
clone size: few
CDR3 protein: CASSQDWAGNEQFF
CDR3 DNA: TGTGCCAGCAGCCAAGATTGGGCGGGAAATGAGCAGTTCTTC

CDR3 length: 14
D gene: -
V gene: TRBV28
J gene: TRBJ2-7
clone size: few
CDR3 protein: CASSFGDGHYEQYF
CDR3 DNA: TGTGCCAGCAGTTTTGGGGACGGACACTACGAGCAGTACTTC

CDR3 length: 17
D gene: TRBD2
V gene: TRBV6-2/TRBV6-3
J gene: TRBJ2-3
clone size: -
CDR3 protein: CASSYESGRIVRDTQYF
CDR3 DNA: TGTGCCAGCAGTTACGAGAGCGGGAGGATCGTGAGGGATACGCAGTATTTT

CDR3 length: 17
D gene: TRBD1
V gene: TRBV6-5
J gene: TRBJ2-1
clone size: -
CDR3 protein: CASSYRSGTGVGNEQFF
CDR3 DNA: TGTGCCAGCAGTTACCGATCAGGGACAGGGGTGGGCAATGAGCAGTTCTTC

CDR3 length: 12
D gene: -
V gene: TRBV7-8
J gene: TRBJ2-7
clone size: -
CDR3 protein: CASGQTSYEQYF
CDR3 DNA: TGTGCCAGCGGCCAGACTAGCTACGAGCAGTACTTC

CDR3 length: 14
D gene: TRBD1
V gene: TRBV5-1
J gene: TRBJ2-1
clone size: few
CDR3 protein: CASSVRQGQGEQFF
CDR3 DNA: TGCGCCAGCAGCGTGAGACAGGGGCAGGGCGAGCAGTTCTTC

CDR3 length: 13
D gene: -
V gene: TRBV20-1
J gene: TRBJ2-7
clone size: -
CDR3 protein: CSASEGRVYEQYF
CDR3 DNA: TGCAGTGCTAGTGAGGGCAGGGTGTACGAGCAGTACTTC

CDR3 length: 12
D gene: -
V gene: TRBV5-4
J gene: TRBJ2-1
clone size: few
CDR3 protein: CASSRSWNEQFF
CDR3 DNA: TGTGCCAGCAGCCGTAGCTGGAATGAGCAGTTCTTC

CDR3 length: 14
D gene: -
V gene: TRBV6-1
J gene: TRBJ1-3
clone size: many
CDR3 protein: CASRNQGGRNTIYF
CDR3 DNA: TGTGCCAGCAGGAATCAGGGCGGTCGAAACACCATATATTTT

CDR3 length: 17
D gene: -
V gene: TRBV21-1
J gene: TRBJ2-3
clone size: many
CDR3 protein: CASSKVPIRNDTDTQYF
CDR3 DNA: TGTGCCAGCAGCAAAGTCCCGATTCGGAATGACACAGATACGCAGTATTTT

CDR3 length: 17
D gene: TRBD1
V gene: TRBV28
J gene: TRBJ1-3
clone size: few
CDR3 protein: CASSLQQGTGSGNTIYF
CDR3 DNA: TGTGCCAGCAGTTTACAACAGGGGACAGGCTCTGGAAACACCATATATTTT